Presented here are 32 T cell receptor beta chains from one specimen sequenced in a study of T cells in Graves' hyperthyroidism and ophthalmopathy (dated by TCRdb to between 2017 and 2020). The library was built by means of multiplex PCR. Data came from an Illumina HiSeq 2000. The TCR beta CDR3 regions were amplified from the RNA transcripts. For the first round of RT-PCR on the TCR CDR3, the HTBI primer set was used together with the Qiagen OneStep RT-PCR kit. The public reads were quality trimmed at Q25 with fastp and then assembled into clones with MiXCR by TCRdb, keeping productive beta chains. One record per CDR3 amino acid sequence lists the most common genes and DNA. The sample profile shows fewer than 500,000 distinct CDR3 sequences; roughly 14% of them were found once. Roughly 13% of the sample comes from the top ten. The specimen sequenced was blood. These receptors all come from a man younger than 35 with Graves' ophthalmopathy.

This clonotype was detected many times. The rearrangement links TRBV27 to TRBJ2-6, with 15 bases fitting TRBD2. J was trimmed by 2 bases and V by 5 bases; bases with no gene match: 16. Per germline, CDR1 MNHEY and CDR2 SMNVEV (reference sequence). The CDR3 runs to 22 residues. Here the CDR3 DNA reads TGTGCCAGCAGTCTACCTACCGGACAGTGGACTAGCGGGAGGGCTGGGGCCAACGTCCTGACTTTC. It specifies CASSLPTGQWTSGRAGANVLTF.

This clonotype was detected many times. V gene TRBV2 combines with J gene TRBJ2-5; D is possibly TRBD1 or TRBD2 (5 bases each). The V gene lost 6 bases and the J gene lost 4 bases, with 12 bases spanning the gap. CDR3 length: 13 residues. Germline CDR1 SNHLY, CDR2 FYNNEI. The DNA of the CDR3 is TGTGCCAGCAGGTCCGGGACCAGAGAGACCCAGTACTTC. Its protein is CASRSGTRETQYF.

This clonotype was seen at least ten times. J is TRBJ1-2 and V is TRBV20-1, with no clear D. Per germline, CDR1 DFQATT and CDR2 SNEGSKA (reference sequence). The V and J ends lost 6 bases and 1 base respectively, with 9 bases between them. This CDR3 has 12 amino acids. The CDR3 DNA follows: TGCAGTGCCCCACATGATAACTATGGCTACACCTTC. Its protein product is CSAPHDNYGYTF.

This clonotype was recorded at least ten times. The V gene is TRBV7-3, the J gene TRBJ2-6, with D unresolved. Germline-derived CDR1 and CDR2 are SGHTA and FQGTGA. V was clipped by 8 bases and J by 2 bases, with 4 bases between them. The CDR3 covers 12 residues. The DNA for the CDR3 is TGTGCCAGCGGAGCTGGGGCCAACGTCCTGACTTTC. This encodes CASGAGANVLTF.

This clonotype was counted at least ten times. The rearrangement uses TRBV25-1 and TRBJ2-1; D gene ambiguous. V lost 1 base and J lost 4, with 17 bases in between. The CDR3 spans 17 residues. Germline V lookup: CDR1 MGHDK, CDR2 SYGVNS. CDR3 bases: TGTGCCAGCAGTGAATTTGAGGAACTGGTGGGATACAATGAGCAGTTCTTC. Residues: CASSEFEELVGYNEQFF.

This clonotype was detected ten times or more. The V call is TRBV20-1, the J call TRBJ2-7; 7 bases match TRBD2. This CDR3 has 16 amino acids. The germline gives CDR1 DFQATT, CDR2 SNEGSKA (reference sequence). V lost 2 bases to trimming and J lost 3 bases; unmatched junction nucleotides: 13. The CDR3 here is CSARPKGTRGDYEQYF. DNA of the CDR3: TGCAGTGCTAGACCCAAGGGGACTCGGGGGGACTACGAGCAGTACTTC.

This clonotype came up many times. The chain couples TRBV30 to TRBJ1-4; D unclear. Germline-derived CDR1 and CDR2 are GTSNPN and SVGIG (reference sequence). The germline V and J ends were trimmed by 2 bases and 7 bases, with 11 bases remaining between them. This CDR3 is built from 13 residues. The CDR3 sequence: CAWSIGHGEKLFF. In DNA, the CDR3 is TGTGCCTGGAGTATCGGGCACGGTGAAAAACTGTTTTTT.

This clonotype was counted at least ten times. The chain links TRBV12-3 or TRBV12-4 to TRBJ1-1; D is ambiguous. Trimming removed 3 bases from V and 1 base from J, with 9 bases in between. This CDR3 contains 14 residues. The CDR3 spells CASSFSRANTEAFF. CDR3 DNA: TGTGCCAGCAGTTTCAGTCGGGCGAACACTGAAGCTTTCTTT.

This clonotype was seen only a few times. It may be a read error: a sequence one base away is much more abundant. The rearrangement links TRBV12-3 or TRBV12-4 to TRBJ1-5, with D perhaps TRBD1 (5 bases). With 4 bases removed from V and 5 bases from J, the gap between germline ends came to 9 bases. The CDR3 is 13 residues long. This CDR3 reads CASSSGTYQPQHF. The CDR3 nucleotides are TGTGCCAGCAGTTCCGGGACCTATCAGCCCCAGCATTTT.

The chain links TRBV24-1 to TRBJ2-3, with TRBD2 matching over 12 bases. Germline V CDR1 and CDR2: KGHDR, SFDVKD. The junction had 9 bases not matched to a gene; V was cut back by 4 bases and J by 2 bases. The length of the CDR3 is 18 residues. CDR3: CATSESRLAGALTDTQYF. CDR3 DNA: TGTGCCACCAGTGAGTCAAGACTAGCGGGGGCCCTCACAGATACGCAGTATTTT.

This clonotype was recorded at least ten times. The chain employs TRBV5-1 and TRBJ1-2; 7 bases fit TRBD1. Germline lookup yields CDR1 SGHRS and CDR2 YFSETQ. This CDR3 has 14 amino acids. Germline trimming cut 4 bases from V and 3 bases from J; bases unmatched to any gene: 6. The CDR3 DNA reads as TGCGCCAGCAGCGTAAGACAGGGCGACTATGGCTACACCTTC. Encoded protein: CASSVRQGDYGYTF.

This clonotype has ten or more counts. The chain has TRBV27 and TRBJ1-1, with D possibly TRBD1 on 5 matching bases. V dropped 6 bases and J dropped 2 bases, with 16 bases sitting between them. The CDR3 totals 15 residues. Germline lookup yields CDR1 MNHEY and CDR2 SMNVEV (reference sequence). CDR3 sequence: CASRLPGAGNTEAFF. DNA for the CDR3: TGTGCCAGCAGACTTCCTGGGGCGGGAAACACTGAAGCTTTCTTT.

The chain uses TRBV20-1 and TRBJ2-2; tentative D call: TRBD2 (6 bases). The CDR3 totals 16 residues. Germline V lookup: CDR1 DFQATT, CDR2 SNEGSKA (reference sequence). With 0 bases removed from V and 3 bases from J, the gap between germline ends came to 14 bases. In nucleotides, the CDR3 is TGCAGTGCTAGAGATAACCGGGGGTCGGACACCGGGGAGCTGTTTTTT. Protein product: CSARDNRGSDTGELFF.

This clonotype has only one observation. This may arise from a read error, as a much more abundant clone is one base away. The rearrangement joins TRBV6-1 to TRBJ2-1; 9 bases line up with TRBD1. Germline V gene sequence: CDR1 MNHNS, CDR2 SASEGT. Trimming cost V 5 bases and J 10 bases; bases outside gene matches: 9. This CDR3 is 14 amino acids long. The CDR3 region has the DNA TGTGCCAGCAGTCCGGACAGGGGAGGGGGCGAGCAGTTCTTC. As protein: CASSPDRGGGEQFF.

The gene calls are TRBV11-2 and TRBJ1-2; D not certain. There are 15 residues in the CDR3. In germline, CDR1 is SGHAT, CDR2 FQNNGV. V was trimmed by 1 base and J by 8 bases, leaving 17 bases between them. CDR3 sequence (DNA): TGTGCCAGCAGCTTAGGAGGAGTGGACGGGAAGGGCTACACCTTC. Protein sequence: CASSLGGVDGKGYTF.

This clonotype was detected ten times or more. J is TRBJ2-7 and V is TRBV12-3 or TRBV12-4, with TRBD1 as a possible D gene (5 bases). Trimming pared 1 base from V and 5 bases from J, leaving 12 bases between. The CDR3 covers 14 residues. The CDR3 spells CASSLVRARHEQYF. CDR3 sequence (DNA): TGTGCCAGCAGTTTAGTCAGGGCGCGACACGAGCAGTACTTC.

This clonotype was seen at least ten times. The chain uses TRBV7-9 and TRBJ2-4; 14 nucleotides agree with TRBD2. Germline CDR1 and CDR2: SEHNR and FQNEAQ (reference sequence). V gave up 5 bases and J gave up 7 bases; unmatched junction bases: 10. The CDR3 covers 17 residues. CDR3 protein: CASSRVTSGRAGNIQYF. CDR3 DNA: TGTGCCAGCAGCCGGGTGACTAGCGGGAGGGCCGGTAACATTCAGTACTTC.

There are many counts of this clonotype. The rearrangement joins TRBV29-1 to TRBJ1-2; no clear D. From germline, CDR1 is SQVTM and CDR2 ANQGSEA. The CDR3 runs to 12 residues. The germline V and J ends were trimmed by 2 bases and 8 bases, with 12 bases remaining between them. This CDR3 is CSVEPGGAGYTF. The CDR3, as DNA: TGCAGCGTTGAACCCGGCGGAGCAGGCTACACCTTC.

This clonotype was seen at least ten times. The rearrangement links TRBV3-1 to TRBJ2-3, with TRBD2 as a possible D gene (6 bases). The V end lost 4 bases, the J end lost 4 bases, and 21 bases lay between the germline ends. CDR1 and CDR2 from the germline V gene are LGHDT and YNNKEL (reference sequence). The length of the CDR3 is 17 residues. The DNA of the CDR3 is TGTGCCAGCAGCCCAACTCGGGGACTGGGGAAGTCAGATACGCAGTATTTT. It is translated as CASSPTRGLGKSDTQYF.

CDR3 region: CASSRGQAFTDTQYF. The DNA of the CDR3 is TGTGCCAGCTCACGGGGACAGGCCTTCACAGATACGCAGTATTTT. The chain uses TRBV18 and TRBJ2-3; 8 positions agree with TRBD1. This CDR3 region has 15 residues. The germline V gene encodes CDR1 KGHSH and CDR2 LQKENI. Unmatched junction bases numbered 5, after V lost 4 bases and J lost 2 bases.

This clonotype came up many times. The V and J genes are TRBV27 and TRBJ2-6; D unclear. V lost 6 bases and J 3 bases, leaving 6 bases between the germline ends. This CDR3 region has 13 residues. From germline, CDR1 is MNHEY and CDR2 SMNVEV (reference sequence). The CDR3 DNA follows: TGTGCCAGCAGCTCCATTGGGGCCAACGTCCTGACTTTC. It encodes CASSSIGANVLTF.

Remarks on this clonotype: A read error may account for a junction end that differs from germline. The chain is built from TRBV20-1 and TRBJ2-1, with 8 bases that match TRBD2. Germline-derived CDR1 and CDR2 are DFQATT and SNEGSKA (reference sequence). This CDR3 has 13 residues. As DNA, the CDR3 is TGCAGTGGCCAGCGGGGGCCCTACAATAAGCAGTTCTTC. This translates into CSGQRGPYNKQFF.

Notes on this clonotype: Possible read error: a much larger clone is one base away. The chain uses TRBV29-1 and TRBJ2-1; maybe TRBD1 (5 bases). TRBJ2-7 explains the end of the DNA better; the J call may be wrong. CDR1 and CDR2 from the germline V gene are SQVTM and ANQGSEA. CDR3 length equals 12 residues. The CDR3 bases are TGCAGCGTTGGGGCAGGGTACAATGAGCAGTACTTC. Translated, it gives CSVGAGYNEQYF.

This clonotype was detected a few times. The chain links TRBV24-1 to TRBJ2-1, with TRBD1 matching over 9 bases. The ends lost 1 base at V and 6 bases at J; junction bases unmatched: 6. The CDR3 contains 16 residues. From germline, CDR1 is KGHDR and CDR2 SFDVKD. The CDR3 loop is CATSDFGTGSGNEQFF. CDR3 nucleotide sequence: TGTGCCACCAGTGATTTCGGGACAGGGTCTGGCAATGAGCAGTTCTTC.

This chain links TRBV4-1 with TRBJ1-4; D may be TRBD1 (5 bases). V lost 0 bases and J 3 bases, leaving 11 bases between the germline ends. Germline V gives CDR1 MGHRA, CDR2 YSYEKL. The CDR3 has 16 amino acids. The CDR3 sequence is CASSQDGRGSNEKLFF. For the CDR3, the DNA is TGCGCCAGCAGCCAAGATGGTAGGGGATCTAATGAAAAACTGTTTTTT.

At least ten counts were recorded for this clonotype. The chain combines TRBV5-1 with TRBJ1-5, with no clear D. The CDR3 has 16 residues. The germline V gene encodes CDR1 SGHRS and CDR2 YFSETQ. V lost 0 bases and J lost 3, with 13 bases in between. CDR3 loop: CASSLEKGYNNQPQHF. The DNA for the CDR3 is TGCGCCAGCAGCTTGGAAAAAGGTTATAACAATCAGCCCCAGCATTTT.

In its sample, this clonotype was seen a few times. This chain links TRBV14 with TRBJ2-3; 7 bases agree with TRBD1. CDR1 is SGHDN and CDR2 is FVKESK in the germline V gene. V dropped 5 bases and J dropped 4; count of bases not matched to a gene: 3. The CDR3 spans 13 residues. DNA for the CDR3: TGTGCCAGCAGCAAGACAGGGCCAGATACGCAGTATTTT. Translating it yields CASSKTGPDTQYF.

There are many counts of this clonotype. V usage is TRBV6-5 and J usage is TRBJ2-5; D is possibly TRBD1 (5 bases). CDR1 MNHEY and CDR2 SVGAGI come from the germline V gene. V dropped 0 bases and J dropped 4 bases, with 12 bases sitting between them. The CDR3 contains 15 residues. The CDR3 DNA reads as TGTGCCAGCAGTTACTCGAAGGGGCTAGGAGAGACCCAGTACTTC. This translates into CASSYSKGLGETQYF.

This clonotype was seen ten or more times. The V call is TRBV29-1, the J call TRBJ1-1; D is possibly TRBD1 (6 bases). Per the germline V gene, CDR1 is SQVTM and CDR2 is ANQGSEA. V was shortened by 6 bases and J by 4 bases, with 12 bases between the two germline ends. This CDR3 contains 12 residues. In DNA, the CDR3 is TGCAGCGTACAGGGCGGGACCACTGAAGCTTTCTTT. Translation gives CSVQGGTTEAFF.

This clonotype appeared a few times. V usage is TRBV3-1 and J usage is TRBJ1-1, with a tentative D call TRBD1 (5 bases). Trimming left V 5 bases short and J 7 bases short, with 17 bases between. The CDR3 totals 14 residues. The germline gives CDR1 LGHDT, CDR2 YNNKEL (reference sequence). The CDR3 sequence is CASSYKPGGGEAFF. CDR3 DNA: TGTGCCAGCAGCTACAAACCGGGGGGGGGTGAAGCTTTCTTT.

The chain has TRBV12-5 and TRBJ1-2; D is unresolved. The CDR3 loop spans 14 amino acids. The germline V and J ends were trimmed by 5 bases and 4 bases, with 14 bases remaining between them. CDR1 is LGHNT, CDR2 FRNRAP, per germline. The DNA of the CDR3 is TGTGCTAGTGGTCCCACTATAGACCTCTATGGCTACACCTTC. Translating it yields CASGPTIDLYGYTF.

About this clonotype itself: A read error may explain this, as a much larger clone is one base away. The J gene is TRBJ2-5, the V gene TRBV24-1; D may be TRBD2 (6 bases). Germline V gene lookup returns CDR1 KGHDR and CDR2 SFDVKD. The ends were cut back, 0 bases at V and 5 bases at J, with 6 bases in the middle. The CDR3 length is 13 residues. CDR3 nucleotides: TGTGCCACCAGTGATTTGGGGGGGGAGACCCAGTACTTC. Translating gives CATSDLGGETQYF.